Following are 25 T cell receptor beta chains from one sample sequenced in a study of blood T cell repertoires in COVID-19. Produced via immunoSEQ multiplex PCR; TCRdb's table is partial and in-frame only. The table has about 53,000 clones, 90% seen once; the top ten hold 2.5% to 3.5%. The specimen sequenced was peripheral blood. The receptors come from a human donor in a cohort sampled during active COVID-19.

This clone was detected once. The CDR3: CASSEGRGTQYF. CDR3 DNA sequence: TGTGCCAGCAGCGAGGGGCGAGGGACCCAGTACTTC. The V and J genes are TRBV9 and TRBJ2-5; possibly TRBD1 for D (5 bases). Germline CDR1 is SGDLS and CDR2 is YYNGEE. The CDR3 sequence is 12 residues long. V lost 3 bases and J lost 7, with 10 bases in between.

CDR3 coding DNA: TGTGCCAGCAGTTCCAGGGGCAGGGGTATAAGTGGCTACACCTTC. Its protein product is CASSSRGRGISGYTF. This chain connects TRBV28 to TRBJ1-2; D possibly corresponds to TRBD1 (6 bases). V dropped 4 bases and J dropped 7 bases, with 19 bases sitting between them. CDR3 size: 15 residues. Germline CDR1 reads MDHEN; CDR2 reads SYDVKM.

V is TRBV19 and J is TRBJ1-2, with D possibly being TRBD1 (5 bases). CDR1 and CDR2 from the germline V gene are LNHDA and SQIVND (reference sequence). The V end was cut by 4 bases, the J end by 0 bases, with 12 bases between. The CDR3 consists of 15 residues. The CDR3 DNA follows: TGTGCCAGTAGTAGGGGCAGCAAGTCTAACTATGGCTACACCTTC. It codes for CASSRGSKSNYGYTF.

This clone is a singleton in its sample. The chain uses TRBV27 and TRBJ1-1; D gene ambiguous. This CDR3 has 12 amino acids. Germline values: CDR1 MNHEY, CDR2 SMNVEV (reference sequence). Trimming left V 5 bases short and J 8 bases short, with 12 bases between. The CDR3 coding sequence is TGTGCCAGCAGTACGGGAGCCCGGGAAGCTTTCTTT. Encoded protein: CASSTGAREAFF.

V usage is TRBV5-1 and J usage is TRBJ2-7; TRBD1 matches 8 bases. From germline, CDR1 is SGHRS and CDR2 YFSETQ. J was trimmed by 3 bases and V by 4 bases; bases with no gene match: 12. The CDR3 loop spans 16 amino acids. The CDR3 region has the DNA TGCGCCAGCAGCACGAACCCCACAGGGGGATACTACGAGCAGTACTTC. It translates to CASSTNPTGGYYEQYF.

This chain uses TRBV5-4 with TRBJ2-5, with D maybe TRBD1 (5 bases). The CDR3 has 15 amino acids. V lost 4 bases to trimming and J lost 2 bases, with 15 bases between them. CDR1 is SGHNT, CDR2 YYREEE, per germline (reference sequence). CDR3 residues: CASSDRRQLQETQYF. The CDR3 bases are TGTGCCAGCAGCGACCGAAGACAGCTTCAAGAGACCCAGTACTTC.

The CDR3 is CASSLPAGDRRNTEAFF. The CDR3 bases are TGTGCCAGCAGCTTACCCGCAGGGGACAGGAGAAACACTGAAGCTTTCTTT. This chain joins TRBV7-9 and TRBJ1-1; 8 bases map to TRBD1. V dropped 2 bases and J dropped 2; count of bases not matched to a gene: 10. There are 17 residues in the CDR3. The V gene's germline CDR1 is SEHNR and CDR2 FQNEAQ (reference sequence).

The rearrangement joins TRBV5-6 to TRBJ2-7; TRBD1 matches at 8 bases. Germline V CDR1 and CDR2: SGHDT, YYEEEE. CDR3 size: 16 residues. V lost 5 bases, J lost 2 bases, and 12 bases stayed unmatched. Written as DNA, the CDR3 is TGTGCCAGCAGACTATTTTGGGACAGGAGAACCTACGAGCAGTACTTC. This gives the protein CASRLFWDRRTYEQYF.

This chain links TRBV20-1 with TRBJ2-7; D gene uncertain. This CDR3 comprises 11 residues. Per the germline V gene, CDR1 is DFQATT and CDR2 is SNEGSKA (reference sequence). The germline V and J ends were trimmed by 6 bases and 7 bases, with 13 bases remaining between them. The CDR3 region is CSATNIKEQYF. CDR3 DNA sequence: TGCAGTGCCACCAACATAAAGGAGCAGTACTTC.

The CDR3 spells CASSQEQGDVGELFF. The CDR3 DNA follows: TGCGCCAGCAGCCAAGAACAGGGGGATGTCGGGGAGCTGTTTTTT. V and J are TRBV4-1 and TRBJ2-2; 8 nucleotides match TRBD1. The CDR3 runs to 15 residues. Germline CDR1 is MGHRA and CDR2 is YSYEKL. Germline trimming cut 0 bases from V and 7 bases from J; bases unmatched to any gene: 4.

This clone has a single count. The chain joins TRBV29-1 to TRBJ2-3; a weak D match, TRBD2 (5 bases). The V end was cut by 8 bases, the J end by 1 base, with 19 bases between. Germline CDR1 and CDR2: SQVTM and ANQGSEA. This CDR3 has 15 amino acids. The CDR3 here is CSPGFRGSGTDTQYF. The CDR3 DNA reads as TGCAGCCCTGGATTCCGGGGTTCTGGCACAGATACGCAGTATTTT.

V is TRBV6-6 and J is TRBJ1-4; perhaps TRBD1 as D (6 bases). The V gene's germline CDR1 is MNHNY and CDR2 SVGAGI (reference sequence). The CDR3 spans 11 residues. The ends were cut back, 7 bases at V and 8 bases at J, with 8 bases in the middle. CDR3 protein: CASMGAEKLFF. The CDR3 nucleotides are TGTGCCAGCATGGGGGCCGAAAAACTGTTTTTT.

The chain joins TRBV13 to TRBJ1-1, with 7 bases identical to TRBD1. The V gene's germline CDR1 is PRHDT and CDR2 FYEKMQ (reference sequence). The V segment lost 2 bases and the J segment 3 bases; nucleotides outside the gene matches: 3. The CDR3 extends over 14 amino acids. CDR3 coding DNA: TGTGCCAGCAGCTTACCCCAGGGGGACACTGAAGCTTTCTTT. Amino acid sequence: CASSLPQGDTEAFF.

CDR3 nucleotides: TGTGCCAGCAGCCCCAGGACAGCTGAAAATGAAAAACTGTTTTTT. It yields the protein CASSPRTAENEKLFF. The V call is TRBV11-2, the J call TRBJ1-4; possibly TRBD1 for D (6 bases). Germline-derived CDR1 and CDR2 are SGHAT and FQNNGV. Trimming pared 5 bases from V and 5 bases from J, leaving 15 bases between. The CDR3 runs to 15 residues. Full variable domain (remainder filled in from reference TRBV11-2 and TRBJ1-4): EAGVAQSPRYKIIEKRQSVAFWCNPISGHATLYWYQQILGQGPKLLIQFQNNGVVDDSQLPKDRFSAERLKGVDSTLKIQPAKLEDSAVYLCASSPRTAENEKLFFGSGTQLSVL.

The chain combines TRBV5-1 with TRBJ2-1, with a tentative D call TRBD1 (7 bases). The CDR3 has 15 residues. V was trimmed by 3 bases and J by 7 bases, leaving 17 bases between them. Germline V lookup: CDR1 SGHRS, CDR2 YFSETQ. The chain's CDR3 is CASSSRPGGLNEQFF. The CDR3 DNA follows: TGCGCCAGCAGCTCCCGGCCAGGGGGGTTGAATGAGCAGTTCTTC. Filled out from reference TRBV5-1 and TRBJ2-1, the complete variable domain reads KAGVTQTPRYLIKTRGQQVTLSCSPISGHRSVSWYQQTPGQGLQFLFEYFSETQRNKGNFPGRFSGRQFSNSRSEMNVSTLELGDSALYLCASSSRPGGLNEQFFGPGTRLTVL.

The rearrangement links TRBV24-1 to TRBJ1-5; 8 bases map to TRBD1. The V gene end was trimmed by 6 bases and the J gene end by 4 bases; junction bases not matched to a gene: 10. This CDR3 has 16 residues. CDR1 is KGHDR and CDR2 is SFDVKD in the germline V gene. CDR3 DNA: TGTGCCACCAGTCCCCGGACAGGGTTGGGAAATCAGCCCCAGCATTTT. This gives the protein CATSPRTGLGNQPQHF.

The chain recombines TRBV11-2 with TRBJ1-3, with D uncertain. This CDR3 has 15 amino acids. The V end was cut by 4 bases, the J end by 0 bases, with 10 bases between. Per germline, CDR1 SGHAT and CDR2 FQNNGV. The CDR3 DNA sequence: TGTGCCAGCAGCTCCATGAGGAGCTCTGGAAACACCATATATTTT. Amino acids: CASSSMRSSGNTIYF.

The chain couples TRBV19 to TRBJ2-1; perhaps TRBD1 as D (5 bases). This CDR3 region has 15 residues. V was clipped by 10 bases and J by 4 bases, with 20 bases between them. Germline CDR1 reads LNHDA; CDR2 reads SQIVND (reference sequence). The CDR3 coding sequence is TGTGCCACTCTACCTCCAGGGTCCATATACAATGAGCAGTTCTTC. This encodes CATLPPGSIYNEQFF.

This CDR3 is CASSLGQVGSGNTIYF. The CDR3 bases are TGCGCCAGCAGCTTGGGACAGGTGGGGTCTGGAAACACCATATATTTT. The chain recombines TRBV5-1 with TRBJ1-3, with a tentative D call TRBD1 (6 bases). V was pared by 0 bases and J by 1 base, with 11 bases between. Germline loops: CDR1 SGHRS, CDR2 YFSETQ. The CDR3 contains 16 residues. Full variable domain (rest looked up from reference TRBV5-1 and TRBJ1-3): KAGVTQTPRYLIKTRGQQVTLSCSPISGHRSVSWYQQTPGQGLQFLFEYFSETQRNKGNFPGRFSGRQFSNSRSEMNVSTLELGDSALYLCASSLGQVGSGNTIYFGEGSWLTVV.

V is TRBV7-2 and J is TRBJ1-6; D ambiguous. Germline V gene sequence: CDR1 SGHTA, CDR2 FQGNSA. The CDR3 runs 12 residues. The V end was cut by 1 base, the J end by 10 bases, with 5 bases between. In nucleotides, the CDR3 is TGTGCCAGCAGCTTAGACAGATCACCCCTCCACTTT. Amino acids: CASSLDRSPLHF.

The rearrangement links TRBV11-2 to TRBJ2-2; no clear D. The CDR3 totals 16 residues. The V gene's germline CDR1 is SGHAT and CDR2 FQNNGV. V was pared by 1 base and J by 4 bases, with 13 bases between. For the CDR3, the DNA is TGTGCCAGCAGCTTAGTTCGCACCGCGCGCACCGGGGAGCTGTTTTTT. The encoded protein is CASSLVRTARTGELFF.

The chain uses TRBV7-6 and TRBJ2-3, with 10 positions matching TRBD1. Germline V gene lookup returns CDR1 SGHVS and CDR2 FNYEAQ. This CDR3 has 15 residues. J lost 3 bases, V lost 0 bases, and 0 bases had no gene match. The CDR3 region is CASSLAGQGTDTQYF. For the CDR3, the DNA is TGTGCCAGCAGCTTAGCGGGACAGGGGACAGATACGCAGTATTTT. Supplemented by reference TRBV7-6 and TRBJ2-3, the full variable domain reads GAGVSQSPRYKVTKRGQDVALRCDPISGHVSLYWYRQALGQGPEFLTYFNYEAQQDKSGLPNDRFSAERPEGSISTLTIQRTEQRDSAMYRCASSLAGQGTDTQYFGPGTRLTVL.

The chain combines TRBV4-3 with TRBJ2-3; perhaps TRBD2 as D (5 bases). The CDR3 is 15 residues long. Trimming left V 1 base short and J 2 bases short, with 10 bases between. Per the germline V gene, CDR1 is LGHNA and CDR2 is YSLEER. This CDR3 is CASSQVGLYTDTQYF. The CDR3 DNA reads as TGCGCCAGCAGCCAAGTTGGACTCTACACAGATACGCAGTATTTT.

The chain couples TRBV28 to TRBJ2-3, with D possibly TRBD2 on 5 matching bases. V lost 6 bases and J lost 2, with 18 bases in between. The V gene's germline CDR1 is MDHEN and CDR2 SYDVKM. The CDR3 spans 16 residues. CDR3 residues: CASSRPLAGSTDTQYF. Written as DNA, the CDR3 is TGTGCCAGCAGCCGTCCCCTAGCAGGTTCCACAGATACGCAGTATTTT.

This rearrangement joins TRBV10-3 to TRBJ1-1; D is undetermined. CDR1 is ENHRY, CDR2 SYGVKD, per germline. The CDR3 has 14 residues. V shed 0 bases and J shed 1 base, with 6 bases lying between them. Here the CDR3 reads CAISESPGNTEAFF. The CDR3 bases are TGTGCCATCAGTGAGTCCCCGGGGAACACTGAAGCTTTCTTT.